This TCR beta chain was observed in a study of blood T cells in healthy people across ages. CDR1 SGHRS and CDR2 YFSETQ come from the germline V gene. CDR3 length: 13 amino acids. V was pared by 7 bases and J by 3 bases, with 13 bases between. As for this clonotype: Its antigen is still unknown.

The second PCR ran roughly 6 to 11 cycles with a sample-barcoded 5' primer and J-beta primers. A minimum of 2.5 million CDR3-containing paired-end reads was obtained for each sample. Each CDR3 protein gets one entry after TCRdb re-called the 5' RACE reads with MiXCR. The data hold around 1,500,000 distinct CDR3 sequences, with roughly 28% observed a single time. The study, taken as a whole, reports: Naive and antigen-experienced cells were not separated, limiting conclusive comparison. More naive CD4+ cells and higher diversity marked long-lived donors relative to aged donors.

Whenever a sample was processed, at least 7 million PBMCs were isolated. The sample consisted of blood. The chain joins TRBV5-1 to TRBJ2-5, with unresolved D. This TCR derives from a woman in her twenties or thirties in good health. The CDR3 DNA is TGCGCCAGCTCTCATGGAAACGAAGAGACCCAGTACTTC. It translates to CASSHGNEETQYF.